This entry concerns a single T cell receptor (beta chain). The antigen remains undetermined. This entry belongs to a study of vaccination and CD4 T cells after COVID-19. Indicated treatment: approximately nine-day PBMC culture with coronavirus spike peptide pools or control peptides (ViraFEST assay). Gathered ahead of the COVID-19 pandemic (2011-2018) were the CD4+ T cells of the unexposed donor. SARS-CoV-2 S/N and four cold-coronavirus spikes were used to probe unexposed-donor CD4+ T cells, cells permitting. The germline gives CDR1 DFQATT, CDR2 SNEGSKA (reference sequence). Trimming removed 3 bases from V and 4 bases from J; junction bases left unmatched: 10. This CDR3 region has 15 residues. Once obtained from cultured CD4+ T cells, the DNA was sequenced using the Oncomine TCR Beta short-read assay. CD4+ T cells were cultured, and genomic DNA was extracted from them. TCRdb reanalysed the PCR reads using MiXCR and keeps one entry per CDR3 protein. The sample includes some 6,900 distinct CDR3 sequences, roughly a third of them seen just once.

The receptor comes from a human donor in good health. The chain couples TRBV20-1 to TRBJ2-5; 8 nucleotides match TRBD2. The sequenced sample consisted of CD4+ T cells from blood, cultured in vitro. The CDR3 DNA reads TGCAGTGCTAGGTCGGGAGGGCTTTTTGGAGAGACCCAGTACTTC. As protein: CSARSGGLFGETQYF.